What follows are 8 T cell receptor beta chains derived from one specimen sequenced in a study of T cell responses to AZD1222 COVID-19 vaccine. The method was immunoSEQ multiplex PCR; TCRdb's version includes in-frame clones alone and lacks a portion of them. The repertoire has nearly 200,000 clones, approximately 95% of them found once; the top ten carry around 1%. The starting material was peripheral blood, obtained 28 days after the second AZD1222 dose. The receptors were sampled from an adult who received the AZD1222 COVID-19 vaccine.

The V gene is TRBV2, the J gene TRBJ2-3; the D is unclear. CDR1 SNHLY and CDR2 FYNNEI come from the germline V gene. The CDR3 has 11 residues. Trimming left V 2 bases short and J 5 bases short, with 2 bases between. In nucleotides, the CDR3 is TGTGCCAGCAGTGAAATAGATACGCAGTATTTT. It is translated as CASSEIDTQYF. Looking up the rest from reference TRBV2 and TRBJ2-3 gives the full variable domain: EPEVTQTPSHQVTQMGQEVILRCVPISNHLYFYWYRQILGQKVEFLVSFYNNEISEKSEIFDDQFSVERPDGSNFTLKIRSTKLEDSAMYFCASSEIDTQYFGPGTRLTVL.

The J gene is TRBJ1-1, the V gene TRBV19, with 7 bases fitting TRBD1. V lost 3 bases, J lost 0 bases, and 19 bases stayed unmatched. In germline, CDR1 is LNHDA, CDR2 SQIVND (reference sequence). This CDR3 spans 20 amino acids. The DNA of the CDR3 is TGTGCCAGTAGTATGGGGCGACAGGGTGGGGCCCCACTTATGAACACTGAAGCTTTCTTT. It codes for CASSMGRQGGAPLMNTEAFF.

The chain carries TRBV20-1 and TRBJ1-2, with D uncertain. The CDR3 is 10 residues long. CDR1 is DFQATT, CDR2 SNEGSKA, per germline (reference sequence). Trimming left V 3 bases short and J 8 bases short, with 7 bases between. The CDR3 nucleotides read TGCAGTGCTAGGACGGGGGGCTACACCTTC. It is translated as CSARTGGYTF.

About this clone itself: Other DNA sequences from this sample encode an identical CDR3 as well. The V gene is TRBV25-1, the J gene TRBJ1-1, with TRBD1 as a possible D gene (6 bases). Germline CDR1 and CDR2: MGHDK and SYGVNS. The CDR3 has 13 amino acids. With 6 bases removed from V and 5 bases from J, the gap between germline ends came to 13 bases. CDR3 sequence: CASSRGGYTEAFF. The DNA for the CDR3 is TGTGCCAGCAGCAGGGGAGGATATACTGAAGCTTTCTTT.

This chain uses TRBV4-1 with TRBJ2-7, with D maybe TRBD1 (6 bases). V lost 0 bases to trimming and J lost 2 bases, with 14 bases between them. This CDR3 comprises 16 residues. The germline V gene encodes CDR1 MGHRA and CDR2 YSYEKL. CDR3: CASSQDRDTETYEQYF. CDR3 DNA: TGCGCCAGCAGCCAAGACCGGGACACAGAGACCTACGAGCAGTACTTC.

This chain links TRBV5-6 with TRBJ1-2; no clear D gene. This CDR3 comprises 13 residues. Germline loops: CDR1 SGHDT, CDR2 YYEEEE. Trimming removed 0 bases from V and 7 bases from J, with 10 bases in between. The CDR3 DNA sequence: TGTGCCAGCAGCTTGGCCTCCGGGCCTGGCTACACCTTC. Its translation is CASSLASGPGYTF.

This chain uses TRBV19 with TRBJ2-2, with TRBD1 matching 7 bases. The ends lost 5 bases at V and 5 bases at J; junction bases unmatched: 8. Germline assignment: CDR1 LNHDA and CDR2 SQIVND (reference sequence). The CDR3 totals 15 residues. This chain's CDR3 is CASSPWDSQTGELFF. DNA for the CDR3: TGTGCCAGTAGTCCTTGGGACAGCCAGACCGGGGAGCTGTTTTTT. Full variable domain (missing parts from reference TRBV19 and TRBJ2-2): DGGITQSPKYLFRKEGQNVTLSCEQNLNHDAMYWYRQDPGQGLRLIYYSQIVNDFQKGDIAEGYSVSREKKESFPLTVTSAQKNPTAFYLCASSPWDSQTGELFFGEGSRLTVL.

The chain joins TRBV7-9 to TRBJ2-5; 7 bases map to TRBD2. Germline V gene sequence: CDR1 SEHNR, CDR2 FQNEAQ (reference sequence). Trimming took 5 bases from V and 2 from J; bases not matched to a gene: 8. The CDR3 runs 15 residues. This CDR3 is CASSSGRGMQETQYF. In DNA, the CDR3 is TGTGCCAGCAGCAGCGGGCGGGGGATGCAAGAGACCCAGTACTTC.